These T cell receptor beta chains were read from a single sample in a study of a mutant IDH1 vaccine in newly diagnosed glioma. Using immunoSEQ multiplex PCR, the repertoire was profiled, and TCRdb retains in-frame clones only, with some absent. This sample yields under 85,000 clones, of which around 85% are seen a single time; roughly 0.78% belongs to the top ten. These receptors have no identified antigens. The input for sequencing was PBMCs, taken from a glioma patient whose treatment included an IDH1 peptide vaccine. Every receptor here comes from a woman in her forties or fifties with glioma. The CDR3 runs from the conserved cysteine through the conserved F or W. A D gene is named only where the DNA matches it firmly. Clone size, where shown, is once, few, many, or a class for clones that have expanded.

TRBD1,.,TRBV6-5,TRBJ1-5,CASSSGTGHQPQHF,TGTGCCAGCAGTTCCGGGACAGGGCATCAGCCCCAGCATTTT
.,.,TRBV4-1,TRBJ1-1,CASSQGLDTEAFF,TGCGCCAGCAGCCAGGGTCTGGACACTGAAGCTTTCTTT
TRBD1,.,TRBV4-1,TRBJ1-1,CASSQDIRGRGNTEAFF,TGCGCCAGCAGCCAAGATATAAGGGGGCGGGGGAACACTGAAGCTTTCTTT
TRBD2,.,TRBV5-1,TRBJ2-1,CASSRTSGRALDEQFF,TGCGCCAGCAGCCGGACTAGCGGGAGGGCCCTCGATGAGCAGTTCTTC
.,once,TRBV5-1,TRBJ2-1,CASSLVGIPSYNEQFF,TGCGCCAGCAGCTTGGTCGGGATCCCCTCCTACAATGAGCAGTTCTTC
TRBD2,.,TRBV2,TRBJ2-7,CASRGTSGRGEQYF,TGTGCCAGCAGGGGGACTAGCGGGAGAGGAGAGCAGTACTTC
TRBD2,.,TRBV7-9,TRBJ2-1,CASSSPAGGPNNEQFF,TGTGCCAGCAGCTCCCCAGCGGGAGGGCCGAACAATGAGCAGTTCTTC
TRBD2,.,TRBV4-1,TRBJ2-1,CASSHGLAGYEQFF,TGCGCCAGCAGCCACGGACTAGCGGGTTATGAGCAGTTCTTC
TRBD2,.,TRBV7-2,TRBJ2-5,CASSVGRLAEGPSEETQYF,TGTGCCAGCAGCGTAGGGAGGCTAGCGGAAGGGCCGAGCGAGGAGACCCAGTACTTC
.,few,TRBV10-3,TRBJ1-2,CAISESDYGYTF,TGTGCCATCAGTGAGTCCGACTATGGCTACACCTTC
TRBD1,few,TRBV7-6,TRBJ2-7,CASSSIRDRGPYEQYF,TGTGCCAGCAGCTCAATCCGGGACAGGGGGCCTTACGAGCAGTACTTC
.,.,TRBV5-1,TRBJ1-1,CASSLEVRTGEAFF,TGCGCCAGCAGCTTGGAAGTAAGGACGGGTGAAGCTTTCTTT
TRBD1,.,TRBV2,TRBJ2-3,CARGQGERDTQYF,TGTGCCAGGGGACAGGGCGAAAGAGATACGCAGTATTTT
.,.,TRBV6-1,TRBJ2-5,CASSATGPVGYQETQYF,TGTGCCAGCAGTGCGACAGGTCCCGTTGGGTATCAAGAGACCCAGTACTTC
TRBD1,.,TRBV28,TRBJ2-4,CASSLGQGDIQYF,TGTGCCAGCAGCCTTGGACAGGGCGACATTCAGTACTTC
.,.,TRBV6-5,TRBJ2-7,CASSYEGWSGQYF,TGTGCCAGCAGTTATGAAGGGTGGTCGGGGCAGTACTTC
.,.,TRBV5-6,TRBJ2-1,CASSGTGTPNEQFF,TGTGCCAGCAGCGGCACCGGGACCCCCAATGAGCAGTTCTTC
.,.,TRBV5-1,TRBJ1-5,CASSLVGGNQPQHF,TGCGCCAGCAGCTTGGTTGGGGGCAATCAGCCCCAGCATTTT
.,once,TRBV18,TRBJ2-7,CASSPPTQGGVSYEQYF,TGTGCCAGCTCACCACCTACGCAGGGGGGAGTTTCCTACGAGCAGTACTTC
.,.,TRBV28,TRBJ1-2,CASSLEQTNYGYTF,TGTGCCAGCAGTTTAGAACAGACCAACTATGGCTACACCTTC
TRBD2,.,TRBV27,TRBJ2-7,CASREAGEQYF,TGTGCCAGCAGGGAAGCGGGGGAGCAGTACTTC
TRBD1,.,TRBV5-1,TRBJ1-1,CASSPGQGEREAFF,TGCGCCAGCAGCCCGGGACAGGGGGAGCGTGAAGCTTTCTTT
.,.,TRBV28,TRBJ2-7,CASSLGQGHEQYF,TGTGCCAGCAGTTTAGGGCAGGGCCACGAGCAGTACTTC
.,.,TRBV5-1,TRBJ2-1,CANSLGGGVSYNEQFF,TGCGCCAACAGCTTGGGGGGCGGGGTCTCCTACAATGAGCAGTTCTTC
.,.,TRBV7-9,TRBJ1-1,CASSGKRATIQGEAFF,TGTGCCAGCAGTGGAAAGAGGGCCACAATTCAAGGTGAAGCTTTCTTT
TRBD2,.,TRBV7-9,TRBJ2-2,CASSLLAGGNTGELFF,TGTGCCAGCAGCTTACTAGCGGGAGGGAACACCGGGGAGCTGTTTTTT
.,.,TRBV19,TRBJ1-1,CASSPGPSYEAFF,TGTGCCAGTAGTCCGGGACCGAGTTATGAAGCTTTCTTT
TRBD1,.,TRBV7-8,TRBJ2-1,CASRRQGANEQFF,TGTGCCAGCAGGCGACAGGGGGCGAATGAGCAGTTCTTC
.,.,TRBV10-3,TRBJ2-3,CAISETLGQSSSTDTQYF,TGTGCCATCAGTGAGACTTTAGGACAGTCCTCTAGCACAGATACGCAGTATTTT
TRBD1,.,TRBV10-3,TRBJ1-6,CAIRNGQANSPLHF,TGTGCCATCAGGAACGGACAGGCTAATTCACCCCTCCACTTT
TRBD2,.,TRBV5-4,TRBJ2-3,CASSLGREGQDTQYF,TGTGCCAGCAGCTTGGGGCGGGAGGGCCAAGATACGCAGTATTTT
TRBD2,.,TRBV6-5,TRBJ2-5,CASSYGLAGQEVAQYF,TGTGCCAGCAGTTACGGACTAGCGGGACAAGAAGTGGCCCAGTACTTC
TRBD1,.,TRBV6-1,TRBJ2-7,CASSEAGTDTYEQYF,TGTGCCAGCAGTGAAGCCGGGACAGACACCTACGAGCAGTACTTC
.,.,TRBV19,TRBJ2-1,CASTPGGLTYNEQFF,TGTGCCAGTACCCCCGGGGGGCTGACCTACAATGAGCAGTTCTTC
.,.,TRBV28,TRBJ1-1,CASSLGRILNTEAFF,TGTGCCAGCAGTTTGGGGAGGATTTTGAACACTGAAGCTTTCTTT
.,once,TRBV4-1,TRBJ2-1,CASVPPYLSYNEQFF,TGCGCCAGCGTTCCCCCGTACCTCTCCTACAATGAGCAGTTCTTC
.,.,TRBV28,TRBJ2-1,CASRPWKNSYNEQFF,TGTGCCAGCCGACCGTGGAAGAACTCCTACAATGAGCAGTTCTTC
.,.,TRBV5-6,TRBJ2-7,CASSSARTGIYEQYF,TGTGCCAGCAGCTCTGCAAGGACCGGAATCTACGAGCAGTACTTC
.,.,TRBV11-2,TRBJ2-7,CATGDKQYF,TGTGCCACAGGGGACAAGCAGTACTTC
.,.,TRBV28,TRBJ1-3,CASSTQGYGSGNTIYF,TGTGCCAGCAGTACTCAGGGGTATGGCTCTGGAAACACCATATATTTT
TRBD2,.,TRBV11-2,TRBJ2-2,CASSSSSGQGTGELFF,TGTGCCAGCAGTTCATCTAGCGGACAAGGCACCGGGGAGCTGTTTTTT
TRBD2,once,TRBV5-1,TRBJ2-7,CASSTRLAGGPGEQYF,TGCGCCAGCAGCACCCGACTAGCGGGAGGGCCGGGCGAGCAGTACTTC